The 4 T cell receptor beta chains listed next were all sequenced from one sample in a study of vaccination effects on CD4 cells after COVID-19. Sequencing used immunoSEQ multiplex PCR; TCRdb keeps in-frame clones, though not all of them. The sample holds under 80,000 clones, about 80% seen once. The antigens for these receptors are not known. In the ViraFEST assay, antigen-specific CD4+ clonotypes were identified by expansion after peptide-pool stimulation. An approximately ten-day culture period preceded the isolation of CD4+ T cells. Either the BNT162b2 or mRNA-1273 vaccine was given to participants in two doses. This specimen consisted of CD4+ T cells from PBMCs cultured with HCoV-OC43 spike peptides, obtained after COVID-19 vaccination. Subset reported: HCoV-OC43 spike overlapping peptide pool stimulation. The receptor source for this set is a human donor who received a COVID-19 vaccine.

This clone was counted between two and nine times. This chain uses TRBV5-1 with TRBJ2-2, with a weak D call TRBD1 (6 bases). The CDR3 has 14 residues. Trimming removed 2 bases at V and 2 bases at J, with 7 bases between. Germline V CDR1 and CDR2: SGHRS, YFSETQ. The CDR3 here is CASSLQGNTGELFF. CDR3 coding DNA: TGCGCCAGCAGCTTACAGGGAAACACCGGGGAGCTGTTTTTT.

This sequence joins TRBV5-1 and TRBJ2-5; no clear D. Trimming took 1 base from V and 2 from J, leaving 9 bases between them. The V gene's germline CDR1 is SGHRS and CDR2 YFSETQ. CDR3 length: 14 amino acids. Here the CDR3 reads CASSLIPGQETQYF. The CDR3 bases are TGCGCCAGCAGCTTGATACCAGGACAAGAGACCCAGTACTTC.

The genes are TRBV5-5 and TRBJ2-2; unclear D gene. The CDR3 length is 16 residues. Per the germline V gene, CDR1 is SGHKS and CDR2 is YYEKEE (reference sequence). V was pared by 4 bases and J by 1 base, with 14 bases between. CDR3 protein: CASSLPAALNTGELFF. CDR3 coding DNA: TGTGCCAGCAGCCTCCCGGCGGCTCTGAACACCGGGGAGCTGTTTTTT.

This clone occurred once. The V gene is TRBV2, the J gene TRBJ2-3, with 14 bases lining up with TRBD2. The CDR3 runs 16 residues. After removal of 6 bases from V and 2 bases from J, the junction contained 4 bases not matched to a gene. Looked up from germline, CDR1 is SNHLY and CDR2 is FYNNEI. The CDR3 DNA reads as TGTGCCAGCAGGGGGGGACTAGCGGGGGTCACAGATACGCAGTATTTT. Translated, it gives CASRGGLAGVTDTQYF.